Following are 21 T cell receptor beta chains from one sample sequenced in a study of blood T cell repertoires in COVID-19. The assay was immunoSEQ multiplex PCR, and TCRdb's table has in-frame clones only and misses some. The sample records 430,000 or so clones, approximately 90% being singletons. The source material was PBMCs or T cells enriched from blood (not recorded which). The receptor source for this set is a middle-aged woman who had recovered from COVID-19.

The chain has TRBV13 and TRBJ2-1, with TRBD2 identical over 10 bases. CDR1 and CDR2 from the germline V gene are PRHDT and FYEKMQ (reference sequence). This CDR3 comprises 17 residues. The J segment lost 10 bases and the V segment lost 4 bases, leaving 16 bases of the junction unmatched. The chain's CDR3 is CASSSLPRTSGAREQFF. The CDR3 nucleotides are TGTGCCAGCAGCTCCCTGCCTAGGACTAGCGGAGCGCGGGAGCAGTTCTTC.

CDR3 nucleotides: TGTGCCAGCAGCGAACTGACAGGGAATACTGAAGCTTTCTTT. It encodes CASSELTGNTEAFF. This rearrangement joins TRBV27 to TRBJ1-1; TRBD1 matches 7 bases. This CDR3 has 14 residues. From germline, CDR1 is MNHEY and CDR2 SMNVEV (reference sequence). V lost 6 bases to trimming and J lost 5 bases; unmatched junction nucleotides: 9.

The chain recombines TRBV21-1 with TRBJ1-3; the table's D call TRBD1 went unverified against the DNA. TRBV21-1 represents a pseudogene. The CDR3 consists of 14 residues. The DNA for the CDR3 is TGTGCCAGCAGCAAAGGTGGCCTTGGAAACACCATATATTTT. Protein sequence: CASSKGGLGNTIYF.

The chain carries TRBV11-3 and TRBJ2-1; no definite D call. The germline V gene has CDR1 SGHNT and CDR2 YENEEA. Between the trimmed V and J ends, which lost 8 bases and 9 bases, there was a span of 17 bases. This CDR3 has 13 amino acids. CDR3 DNA sequence: TGTGCCAGCGCCCAGGTCATTCGTGGTGAGCAGTTCTTC. It translates to CASAQVIRGEQFF.

To note about this clone: The sample contains more than one DNA sequence encoding this CDR3. This sequence joins TRBV29-1 and TRBJ1-2; unclear D gene. This CDR3 contains 10 residues. Germline V gives CDR1 SQVTM, CDR2 ANQGSEA. Trimming stripped 4 bases from V and 4 bases from J, with 4 bases between. The CDR3 nucleotides are TGCAGCGTTGGAGGCTATGGCTACACCTTC. Translating it yields CSVGGYGYTF.

The gene calls are TRBV11-2 and TRBJ1-3; unclear D gene. V shed 0 bases and J shed 0 bases, with 6 bases lying between them. From germline, CDR1 is SGHAT and CDR2 FQNNGV. This CDR3 has 15 amino acids. CDR3 coding DNA: TGTGCCAGCAGCTTAGATCGCAGCTCTGGAAACACCATATATTTT. Protein sequence: CASSLDRSSGNTIYF. The variable domain in full, completed from reference TRBV11-2 and TRBJ1-3, reads EAGVAQSPRYKIIEKRQSVAFWCNPISGHATLYWYQQILGQGPKLLIQFQNNGVVDDSQLPKDRFSAERLKGVDSTLKIQPAKLEDSAVYLCASSLDRSSGNTIYFGEGSWLTVV.

The chain links TRBV19 to TRBJ1-2; D is ambiguous. V lost 0 bases and J lost 4, with 15 bases in between. The CDR3 is 16 residues long. Germline-derived CDR1 and CDR2 are LNHDA and SQIVND (reference sequence). CDR3 loop: CASSIEVRGGGYGYTF. The CDR3 bases are TGTGCCAGTAGTATAGAGGTTCGGGGAGGTGGCTATGGCTACACCTTC.

The chain employs TRBV19 and TRBJ2-1, with 10 bases lining up with TRBD2. Germline CDR1 and CDR2: LNHDA and SQIVND (reference sequence). This CDR3 comprises 16 residues. V trimming: 6 bases; J trimming: 2 bases; junction bases outside the gene matches: 7. DNA of the CDR3: TGTGCCAGTAGCGAAATTAGCGGGAGGACCTACAATGAGCAGTTCTTC. Translation: CASSEISGRTYNEQFF.

The V and J genes are TRBV7-2 and TRBJ1-1, with no clear D. Germline CDR1 SGHTA, CDR2 FQGNSA. Between the trimmed V and J ends, which lost 1 base and 8 bases, there was a span of 11 bases. This CDR3 is built from 13 residues. CDR3 sequence reads: CASSLVREGEAFF. In DNA form, the CDR3 reads TGTGCCAGCAGCTTAGTACGCGAGGGAGAAGCTTTCTTT.

The chain recombines TRBV27 with TRBJ2-1, with TRBD2 identical over 7 bases. The CDR3 spans 14 residues. J gave up 5 bases and V 7 bases, and 8 bases lay outside the gene matches. CDR1 and CDR2 (germline): MNHEY, SMNVEV (reference sequence). As DNA, the CDR3 is TGTGCCAGCAATACGCGGGGGAACCACAATGAGCAGTTCTTC. Its protein is CASNTRGNHNEQFF.

This chain joins TRBV2 and TRBJ2-5; D perhaps matches TRBD1 (6 bases). Germline V gives CDR1 SNHLY, CDR2 FYNNEI. V was pared by 4 bases and J by 2 bases, with 11 bases between. The CDR3 contains 14 residues. DNA for the CDR3: TGTGCCAGCAGTGGACAGGCACTTCAAGAGACCCAGTACTTC. Its translation is CASSGQALQETQYF.

This chain connects TRBV7-9 to TRBJ1-6; 10 nucleotides agree with TRBD1. The germline gives CDR1 SEHNR, CDR2 FQNEAQ (reference sequence). J gave up 8 bases and V 5 bases, and 6 bases lay outside the gene matches. The CDR3 is 15 residues long. The CDR3 DNA follows: TGTGCCAGCAGCCCATTGACAGGGGGCGATTCACCCCTCCACTTT. This codes for CASSPLTGGDSPLHF.

This chain joins TRBV4-3 and TRBJ2-2; 11 nucleotides line up with TRBD2. The germline V gene has CDR1 LGHNA and CDR2 YSLEER. The V and J ends lost 1 base and 2 bases, in that order; junction bases with no gene match: 6. The CDR3 spans 18 residues. Here the CDR3 reads CASSQVSLAGVNTGELFF. In DNA, the CDR3 is TGCGCCAGCAGCCAAGTTTCACTAGCGGGAGTAAACACCGGGGAGCTGTTTTTT.

This clone was counted once. The genes are TRBV7-2 and TRBJ2-1, with 7 bases identical to TRBD1. The CDR3 consists of 17 residues. V was clipped by 3 bases and J by 1 base; unmatched bases: 9. From germline, CDR1 is SGHTA and CDR2 FQGNSA. The CDR3 DNA follows: TGTGCCAGCAGCTTGCTACACAGGGGACGGTCCTACAATGAGCAGTTCTTC. Translation: CASSLLHRGRSYNEQFF. The whole variable domain, filled in from reference TRBV7-2 and TRBJ2-1, reads GAGVSQSPSNKVTEKGKDVELRCDPISGHTALYWYRQSLGQGLEFLIYFQGNSAPDKSGLPSDRFSAERTGGSVSTLTIQRTQQEDSAVYLCASSLLHRGRSYNEQFFGPGTRLTVL.

V is TRBV6-2 or TRBV6-3 and J is TRBJ2-7; D not certain. Germline CDR1 reads MNHEY; CDR2 reads SVGEGT. This CDR3 has 12 residues. V was shortened by 0 bases and J by 5 bases, with 5 bases between the two germline ends. The DNA of the CDR3 is TGTGCCAGCAGTTACTCGCGTAACGAGCAGTACTTC. Translating it yields CASSYSRNEQYF.

The V call is TRBV21-1, the J call TRBJ2-2; the D segment call TRBD2 is taken from the table without a DNA check. TRBV21-1 is assigned pseudogene status. The CDR3 is made up of 15 amino acids. CDR3 loop: CASSKGGPDTGELFF. Here the CDR3 DNA reads TGTGCCAGCAGCAAGGGGGGGCCAGACACCGGGGAGCTGTTTTTT.

The J gene is TRBJ1-2, the V gene TRBV19, with D perhaps matching TRBD1 (5 bases). The CDR3 totals 15 residues. In germline, CDR1 is LNHDA, CDR2 SQIVND (reference sequence). Between the trimmed V and J ends, which lost 7 bases and 0 bases, there was a span of 15 bases. Written as DNA, the CDR3 is TGTGCCAGTAATGAGGGCGGGGGTTCTAACTATGGCTACACCTTC. Residues: CASNEGGGSNYGYTF.

The genes are TRBV5-6 and TRBJ1-5, with D unclear. Germline CDR1 and CDR2: SGHDT and YYEEEE. This CDR3 is 14 amino acids long. V was cut by 2 bases and J by 9 bases, with 15 bases left in between. CDR3 residues: CASSFRETLWPQHF. CDR3 sequence (DNA): TGTGCCAGCAGCTTCCGGGAGACTCTATGGCCCCAGCATTTT.

The chain carries TRBV3-1 (or the pseudogene TRBV3-2) and TRBJ2-1; maybe TRBD1 (5 bases). Germline-derived CDR1 and CDR2 are LGHDT and YNNKEL (reference sequence). This CDR3 has 14 amino acids. Trimming shortened V by 5 bases and J by 6 bases, and 14 bases separated the two germline ends. The CDR3 spells CASSTKYRGNEQFF. The CDR3 coding sequence is TGTGCCAGCAGCACCAAGTATAGGGGCAATGAGCAGTTCTTC.

This CDR3 is CASSSGGAPNYGYTF. CDR3 DNA sequence: TGTGCCAGCAGCTCTGGGGGGGCCCCTAACTATGGCTACACCTTC. The gene calls are TRBV5-5 and TRBJ1-2, with D possibly being TRBD1 (6 bases). V was shortened by 3 bases and J by 0 bases, with 12 bases between the two germline ends. Germline CDR1 SGHKS, CDR2 YYEKEE (reference sequence). There are 15 residues in the CDR3. The full variable domain, completed using reference TRBV5-5 and TRBJ1-2, is DAGVTQSPTHLIKTRGQQVTLRCSPISGHKSVSWYQQVLGQGPQFIFQYYEKEERGRGNFPDRFSARQFPNYSSELNVNALLLGDSALYLCASSSGGAPNYGYTFGSGTRLTVV.

This sequence joins TRBV3-1 (or the pseudogene TRBV3-2) and TRBJ1-2; 7 bases fit TRBD1. Germline CDR1 is LGHDT and CDR2 is YNNKEL (reference sequence). V was clipped by 1 base and J by 4 bases; unmatched bases: 9. CDR3 length: 16 residues. CDR3 loop: CASSQAGTDQSYGYTF. The CDR3, as DNA: TGTGCCAGCAGCCAAGCGGGGACAGATCAATCCTATGGCTACACCTTC.